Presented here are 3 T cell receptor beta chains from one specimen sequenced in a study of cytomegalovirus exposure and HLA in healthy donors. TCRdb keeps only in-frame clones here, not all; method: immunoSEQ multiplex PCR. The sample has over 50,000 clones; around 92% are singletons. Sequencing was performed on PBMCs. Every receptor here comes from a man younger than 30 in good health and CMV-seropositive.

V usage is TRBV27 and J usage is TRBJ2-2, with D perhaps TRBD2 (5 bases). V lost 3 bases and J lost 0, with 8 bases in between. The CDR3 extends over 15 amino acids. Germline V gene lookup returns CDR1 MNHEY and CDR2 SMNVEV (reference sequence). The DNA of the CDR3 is TGTGCCAGCAGTTTGGACTTAGCGAACACCGGGGAGCTGTTTTTT. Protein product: CASSLDLANTGELFF.

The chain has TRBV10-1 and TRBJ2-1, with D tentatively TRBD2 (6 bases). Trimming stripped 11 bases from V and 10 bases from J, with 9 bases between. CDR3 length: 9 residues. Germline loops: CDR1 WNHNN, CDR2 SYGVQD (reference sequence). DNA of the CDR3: TGCGCCGGGGGAGGAGAGCAGTTCTTC. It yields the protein CAGGGEQFF.

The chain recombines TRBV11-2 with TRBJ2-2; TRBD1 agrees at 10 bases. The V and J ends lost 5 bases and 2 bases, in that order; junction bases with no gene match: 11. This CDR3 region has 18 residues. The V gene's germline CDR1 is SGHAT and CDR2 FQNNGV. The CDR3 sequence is CASSPSGGDRGNTGELFF. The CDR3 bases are TGTGCCAGCAGCCCATCTGGCGGGGACAGGGGAAACACCGGGGAGCTGTTTTTT.